This T cell receptor beta chain was profiled in a study of blood T cell repertoires in COVID-19. As for the study in general: COVID-19 samples, acute and convalescent, were from the United States, Italy and Spain.

A few counts support this clone. Using immunoSEQ multiplex PCR, the repertoire was profiled, and TCRdb retains in-frame clones only, with some absent. The sample shows about 26,000 clones, approximately 82% of them seen only once. CDR1 and CDR2 from the germline V gene are SGHDT and YYEEEE. The V end was cut by 4 bases, the J end by 5 bases, with 16 bases between. This CDR3 spans 15 amino acids. Sequences were obtained from peripheral blood. This sequence joins TRBV5-6 and TRBJ1-5; tentative D call: TRBD1 (6 bases). The receptor was isolated from a man older than 75 with active or convalescent COVID-19. CDR3 coding DNA: TGTGCCAGCAGCGTTTCCAGGGGCACGGATCAGCCCCAGCATTTT. It is translated as CASSVSRGTDQPQHF.